This entry describes one TCR beta chain. V was clipped by 0 bases and J by 4 bases, with 10 bases between them. The CDR3 spans 14 residues. The germline V gene encodes CDR1 SGHRS and CDR2 YFSETQ. The data were taken from a study of control samples from healthy donors and cancer patients. Method: immunoSEQ multiplex PCR; TCRdb's copy keeps in-frame clones and lacks some. In the table there are roughly 130,000 clones, 85% to 95% of which are singletons. The V gene is TRBV5-1, the J gene TRBJ2-5, with unresolved D. What was sequenced was PBMCs. The clonotype originates from a man between 60 and 70 years old with colorectal cancer. The CDR3 spells CASSLGAAAETQYF. DNA of the CDR3: TGCGCCAGCAGCTTGGGGGCAGCAGCAGAGACCCAGTACTTC.